Listed here are 27 T cell receptor beta chains from one sample, sequenced in a study of spatial heterogeneity in lung cancer. General study findings and limits: The study found that expanded intratumoral alpha and beta TCR counts tracked tumor mutation counts.

The time point denotes: sample taken at primary tumor resection. A single record per CDR3 protein comes from TCRdb applying MiXCR to the 5' RACE reads. The table shows some 7,400 distinct CDR3 sequences, with more than 6.5% occurring only once. No antigen has been assigned to these receptors. The input for sequencing was lung tumor tissue, taken at surgery. Every receptor here comes from a female donor with early-stage non-small cell lung cancer.

Note on this clonotype: This beta chain lies outside the target of a library built for alpha chains; its clone size means little. This chain links TRBV9 with TRBJ2-7; TRBD2 is a possible D gene (6 bases). Trimming took off 3 bases at V and 0 bases at J, with 13 bases between the two ends. The V gene's germline CDR1 is SGDLS and CDR2 YYNGEE. The CDR3 extends over 15 amino acids. CDR3 protein: CASSASGLSSYEQYF. The DNA for the CDR3 is TGTGCCAGCAGCGCGAGCGGGCTGAGCTCCTACGAGCAGTACTTC.

This clonotype appeared many times. Within a library made for alpha chains, this beta chain is off target, and its count is uninformative. The gene calls are TRBV5-1 and TRBJ1-6, with D tentatively TRBD1 (6 bases). Germline lookup yields CDR1 SGHRS and CDR2 YFSETQ. Deletions cut 0 bases from V and 8 bases from J, with 12 bases between. The CDR3 loop spans 15 amino acids. The CDR3 nucleotides read TGCGCCAGCAGCTTGGAGGACAGACGGGATTCACCCCTCCACTTT. Its protein is CASSLEDRRDSPLHF.

This clonotype appeared many times. Because the library targeted alpha chains, this beta chain is an off-target read whose size means little. Written as DNA, the CDR3 is TGCGCCAGCAGCTTGGAAGGGAGTGGGTACAATGAGCAGTTCTTC. Translated, it gives CASSLEGSGYNEQFF. The chain links TRBV5-1 to TRBJ2-1; a weak D match, TRBD2 (5 bases). V was clipped by 0 bases and J by 4 bases, with 11 bases between them. Per the germline V gene, CDR1 is SGHRS and CDR2 is YFSETQ. The CDR3 is made up of 15 amino acids.

This clonotype qualifies as medium-sized. Because the library targeted alpha chains, this beta chain is an off-target read whose size means little. V is TRBV10-2 and J is TRBJ2-5, with D perhaps TRBD2 (6 bases). Looked up from germline, CDR1 is WSHSY and CDR2 is SAAADI. The CDR3 spans 14 residues. V lost 2 bases, J lost 1 base, and 8 bases lay in between. The CDR3 is CASSEGGLQETQYF. CDR3 nucleotides: TGCGCCAGCAGTGAGGGGGGACTCCAAGAGACCCAGTACTTC.

This clonotype was counted ten times or more. This beta chain represents an off-target read in a library built for alpha chains; its size is of limited meaning. V gene TRBV5-1 combines with J gene TRBJ2-3; 14 nucleotides align to TRBD2. With V trimmed by 2 bases and J by 6 bases, 8 bases remained unmatched. Per germline, CDR1 SGHRS and CDR2 YFSETQ. The CDR3 is 17 residues long. Here the CDR3 DNA reads TGCGCCAGCAGCTTAATCGGGACTAGCGGGAGTGGGGATACGCAGTATTTT. Its protein is CASSLIGTSGSGDTQYF. Using reference TRBV5-1 and TRBJ2-3 for the parts outside the CDR3, the full variable domain is KAGVTQTPRYLIKTRGQQVTLSCSPISGHRSVSWYQQTPGQGLQFLFEYFSETQRNKGNFPGRFSGRQFSNSRSEMNVSTLELGDSALYLCASSLIGTSGSGDTQYFGPGTRLTVL.

Ten or more counts support this clonotype. The library was built for alpha chains, so this beta chain is an off-target read and its size means little. The J gene is TRBJ2-2, the V gene TRBV29-1, with D unclear. Trimming shortened V by 4 bases and J by 0 bases, and 9 bases separated the two germline ends. The CDR3 covers 14 residues. Germline V gene sequence: CDR1 SQVTM, CDR2 ANQGSEA. This chain's CDR3 is CSVVGRTNTGELFF. As DNA, the CDR3 is TGCAGCGTTGTTGGGCGGACGAACACCGGGGAGCTGTTTTTT.

This clonotype was seen ten or more times. Within a library made for alpha chains, this beta chain is off target, and its count is uninformative. This chain connects TRBV7-9 to TRBJ2-7; D gene uncertain. Germline V gene sequence: CDR1 SEHNR, CDR2 FQNEAQ (reference sequence). V was shortened by 3 bases and J by 2 bases, with 11 bases between the two germline ends. The CDR3 has 14 residues. The CDR3, as DNA: TGTGCCAGCAGCTTTCAGGACCGACCCTACGAGCAGTACTTC. Its translation is CASSFQDRPYEQYF.

By share, this clonotype ranks as medium-sized (0.01 to 0.1%). This beta chain is a stray read from a library made for alpha chains; its abundance is not meaningful. The genes are TRBV24-1 and TRBJ2-2; D gene uncertain. The germline V gene encodes CDR1 KGHDR and CDR2 SFDVKD. CDR3 length: 15 amino acids. Trimming took 0 bases from V and 2 from J, leaving 6 bases between them. The CDR3 loop is CATSDLRGNTGELFF. The CDR3 nucleotides are TGTGCCACCAGTGATTTGCGAGGAAACACCGGGGAGCTGTTTTTT.

This clonotype qualifies as medium-sized. As an off-target read in a library built for alpha chains, this beta chain has a frequency of little significance. This chain uses TRBV5-1 with TRBJ2-3; perhaps TRBD2 as D (5 bases). This CDR3 comprises 16 residues. The germline V and J ends were trimmed by 4 bases and 6 bases, with 21 bases remaining between them. CDR1 SGHRS and CDR2 YFSETQ come from the germline V gene. CDR3 nucleotide sequence: TGCGCCAGCAGCCCTCAGGAGGTTGTAGGGCTTGATACGCAGTATTTT. As protein: CASSPQEVVGLDTQYF.

In its sample, this clonotype ranks as medium-sized. This beta chain appears as a stray read in a library generated for alpha chains; its size is not informative. The DNA for the CDR3 is TGTGCCAGCCTCCCGGGGACTAGCGGGAGAGAGACCCAGTACTTC. Protein: CASLPGTSGRETQYF. The rearrangement links TRBV18 to TRBJ2-5; TRBD2 agrees at 14 bases. Germline-derived CDR1 and CDR2 are KGHSH and LQKENI. V lost 8 bases, J lost 4 bases, and 6 bases stayed unmatched. The CDR3 runs to 15 residues. The full variable domain, completed using reference TRBV18 and TRBJ2-5, is NAGVMQNPRHLVRRRGQEARLRCSPMKGHSHVYWYRQLPEEGLKFMVYLQKENIIDESGMPKERFSAEFPKEGPSILRIQQVVRGDSAAYFCASLPGTSGRETQYFGPGTRLLVL.

This clonotype has a count of ten or more. With the library built for alpha chains, this beta chain is off target and its frequency is not meaningful. The rearrangement uses TRBV7-9 and TRBJ2-1; 12 bases are a match to TRBD2. Germline lookup yields CDR1 SEHNR and CDR2 FQNEAQ (reference sequence). There are 15 residues in the CDR3. The trim removed 4 bases at V and 4 bases at J, leaving 2 bases unmatched. The CDR3 coding sequence is TGTGCCAGCAGCTCGACTAGCGGGGGTTACAATGAGCAGTTCTTC. It encodes CASSSTSGGYNEQFF.

This clonotype was recorded at least ten times. Being off target in a library aimed at alpha chains, this beta chain has a size of little meaning. The chain recombines TRBV5-4 with TRBJ2-7; 7 bases agree with TRBD1. From germline, CDR1 is SGHNT and CDR2 YYREEE (reference sequence). The CDR3 runs 14 residues. V lost 5 bases, J lost 4 bases, and 9 bases stayed unmatched. Here the CDR3 DNA reads TGTGCCAGCAGTTACGCCGGGACAGATTACGAGCAGTACTTC. Translating it yields CASSYAGTDYEQYF.

On this clonotype itself: The size of this beta chain means little, since it is a stray read in a library made for alpha chains. V usage is TRBV3-1 and J usage is TRBJ1-1; D call uncertain. CDR1 LGHDT and CDR2 YNNKEL come from the germline V gene (reference sequence). The V gene lost 4 bases and the J gene lost 1 base, with 13 bases spanning the gap. The CDR3 consists of 15 residues. The CDR3 bases are TGTGCCAGCAGCCGATCGGGATCGGGGAACACTGAAGCTTTCTTT. This gives the protein CASSRSGSGNTEAFF.

Regarding this clonotype: Since it is a stray read in a library aimed at alpha chains, this beta chain has a size that is not meaningful. This rearrangement joins TRBV6-1 to TRBJ2-3, with TRBD1 matching 8 bases. V lost 3 bases to trimming and J lost 6 bases; unmatched junction nucleotides: 5. The V gene's germline CDR1 is MNHNS and CDR2 SASEGT. The CDR3 loop spans 14 amino acids. This CDR3 is CASSESGGQDTQYF. Here the CDR3 DNA reads TGTGCCAGCAGTGAGTCAGGGGGCCAGGATACGCAGTATTTT.

This clonotype ranks as medium-sized. This beta chain is an off-target read within a library intended for alpha chains, so its frequency means little. The V gene is TRBV29-1, the J gene TRBJ2-3; D uncertain. With 7 bases removed from V and 4 bases from J, the gap between germline ends came to 15 bases. The germline CDR1 and CDR2 sequences are SQVTM and ANQGSEA. This CDR3 contains 13 residues. The CDR3 is CSGSADMPDTQYF. The CDR3 DNA reads as TGCAGCGGGTCGGCCGACATGCCAGATACGCAGTATTTT.

By share, this clonotype ranks as medium-sized. This beta chain represents an off-target read in a library built for alpha chains; its size is of limited meaning. V usage is TRBV11-2 and J usage is TRBJ2-7; unclear D gene. The CDR3 totals 13 residues. Germline V gene data show CDR1 as SGHAT and CDR2 as FQNNGV. The V end was cut by 0 bases, the J end by 5 bases, with 8 bases between. The CDR3 region is CASSLDTANEQYF. The CDR3 DNA follows: TGTGCCAGCAGCTTAGATACAGCTAACGAGCAGTACTTC.

There are many counts of this clonotype. In a library made to pick up alpha chains, this beta chain is a stray read with a size that means little. The chain couples TRBV20-1 to TRBJ1-6; a possible D gene is TRBD1 (6 bases). CDR3 length equals 12 residues. The V gene lost 3 bases and the J gene lost 8 bases, with 8 bases spanning the gap. Germline CDR1 and CDR2: DFQATT and SNEGSKA (reference sequence). Written as DNA, the CDR3 is TGCAGTGCTAGGGACAGAGATTCACCCCTCCACTTT. Translated: CSARDRDSPLHF.

The sample holds a few counts of this clonotype. The library was designed around alpha chains, so this beta chain is a stray read whose abundance carries little weight. The chain links TRBV30 to TRBJ2-7; 11 bases line up with TRBD2. There are 18 residues in the CDR3. The ends lost 1 base at V and 6 bases at J; junction bases unmatched: 17. Germline CDR1 and CDR2: GTSNPN and SVGIG (reference sequence). The CDR3: CAWSGGASGRLFSPEQYF. In DNA, the CDR3 is TGTGCCTGGAGTGGAGGGGCTAGCGGGAGGCTTTTCTCCCCCGAGCAGTACTTC.

Concerning this clonotype itself: The library was designed around alpha chains, so this beta chain is a stray read whose abundance carries little weight. The chain combines TRBV3-1 with TRBJ2-3; D is possibly TRBD2 (7 bases). V was pared by 2 bases and J by 6 bases, with 15 bases between. Germline V gene data show CDR1 as LGHDT and CDR2 as YNNKEL (reference sequence). This CDR3 region has 15 residues. The CDR3 DNA reads as TGTGCCAGCAGCCAACCGGGGGGCGGAGGGGATACGCAGTATTTT. This codes for CASSQPGGGGDTQYF.

This clonotype was observed at least ten times. This beta chain appears as a stray read in a library generated for alpha chains; its size is not informative. The chain links TRBV6-5 to TRBJ2-1; weak D call: TRBD1 (5 bases). Trimming removed 6 bases from V and 0 bases from J, with 15 bases in between. The germline V gene has CDR1 MNHEY and CDR2 SVGAGI. The CDR3 consists of 16 residues. CDR3 in amino acids: CASRELQGSSYNEQFF. The CDR3 DNA follows: TGTGCCAGCAGGGAGCTCCAGGGTAGCTCCTACAATGAGCAGTTCTTC.

This clonotype appeared many times. This beta chain is a stray sequence in a library constructed for alpha chains; its clone size is not meaningful. The chain employs TRBV18 and TRBJ2-7, with D perhaps matching TRBD1 (6 bases). V lost 3 bases and J 7 bases, leaving 10 bases between the germline ends. Germline V gene lookup returns CDR1 KGHSH and CDR2 LQKENI. This CDR3 comprises 12 residues. The chain's CDR3 is CASSPPQGEQYF. The DNA of the CDR3 is TGTGCCAGCTCACCGCCCCAGGGGGAGCAGTACTTC.

By frequency in the sample, this clonotype is medium-sized (0.01 to 0.1%). This beta chain is a stray read from a library made for alpha chains; its abundance is not meaningful. The chain has TRBV7-9 and TRBJ2-7, with D possibly TRBD1 on 5 matching bases. Germline loops: CDR1 SEHNR, CDR2 FQNEAQ (reference sequence). Trimming stripped 5 bases from V and 1 base from J, with 21 bases between. The CDR3 runs 17 residues. CDR3 region: CASSTWTIPEPSYEQYF. The CDR3 DNA sequence: TGTGCCAGCAGCACATGGACAATCCCAGAGCCTTCCTACGAGCAGTACTTC.

Regarding this clonotype: Within a library made for alpha chains, this beta chain is off target, and its count is uninformative. V usage is TRBV20-1 and J usage is TRBJ1-5; no definite D call. The V gene lost 4 bases and the J gene lost 5 bases, with 18 bases spanning the gap. The CDR3 loop spans 15 amino acids. In germline, CDR1 is DFQATT, CDR2 SNEGSKA (reference sequence). The CDR3 DNA follows: TGCAGTGCTATTCCAGAAAAGGGTGCGGATCAGCCCCAGCATTTT. This sequence encodes CSAIPEKGADQPQHF.

This clonotype is medium-sized (0.01 to 0.1%) in the sample. Found in a library prepared for alpha chains, this beta chain is an off-target read, and its abundance has little meaning. The V gene is TRBV5-1, the J gene TRBJ2-1; a possible D gene is TRBD2 (5 bases). The germline gives CDR1 SGHRS, CDR2 YFSETQ. This CDR3 contains 15 residues. Trimming took off 1 base at V and 6 bases at J, with 14 bases between the two ends. The CDR3 region is CASSLKEVNVNEQFF. The CDR3 DNA sequence: TGCGCCAGCAGCTTGAAGGAGGTCAATGTCAATGAGCAGTTCTTC.

In its sample, this clonotype is medium-sized. This beta chain turned up in a library designed for alpha chains; as an off-target read, its abundance says little. This rearrangement joins TRBV19 to TRBJ2-2; D tentatively fits TRBD1 or TRBD2 (5 bases each). The CDR3 runs 12 residues. V was pared by 7 bases and J by 6 bases, with 9 bases between. Germline assignment: CDR1 LNHDA and CDR2 SQIVND (reference sequence). Here the CDR3 DNA reads TGTGCCAGTAAACTAGGGGCCGGGGAGCTGTTTTTT. Translated: CASKLGAGELFF.

Points on this clonotype: A library made for alpha chains picked up this beta chain off target, so its size means little. The J gene is TRBJ2-7, the V gene TRBV5-1, with D possibly TRBD2 on 5 matching bases. V was cut by 3 bases and J by 3 bases, with 7 bases left in between. The CDR3 consists of 12 residues. Germline V gene lookup returns CDR1 SGHRS and CDR2 YFSETQ. In DNA form, the CDR3 reads TGCGCCAGCAGCTCCGGGGTCTACGAGCAGTACTTC. This codes for CASSSGVYEQYF.

This clonotype was seen at least ten times. A library prepared for alpha chains yielded this beta chain as an off-target read; its size is of little meaning. The rearrangement links TRBV6-6 to TRBJ1-5, with D unresolved. V lost 2 bases and J lost 0, with 11 bases in between. This CDR3 comprises 16 residues. From germline, CDR1 is MNHNY and CDR2 SVGAGI (reference sequence). The CDR3 protein is CASSYRRDRSNQPQHF. The CDR3 nucleotides read TGTGCCAGCAGTTACAGGAGGGATCGTAGCAATCAGCCCCAGCATTTT.